Shown below are 8 T cell receptor beta chains from a single sample sequenced in a study of OX40 agonist ivuxolimab in advanced cancers. Library creation used the immunoSEQ multiplex PCR assay. TCRdb provides this immuneACCESS table in a form limited to in-frame rearrangements. Some clones are lacking; in checked studies, under half of them reflect an unresolved V gene, and why the rest are absent is not known. Across this sample there are 89,000 or so clones, with 75% to 95% seen only once. The ten largest clones add up to 8.4% of the sample. The sample here was CD4+ or CD8+ T cells sorted from blood, taken in a trial of the OX40 agonist ivuxolimab. These TCRs come from an adult with an advanced solid tumor such as melanoma, head and neck, liver or kidney cancer.

The rearrangement links TRBV6-5 to TRBJ2-2; D tentatively fits TRBD1 or TRBD2 (5 bases each). This CDR3 is 15 amino acids long. The V gene's germline CDR1 is MNHEY and CDR2 SVGAGI. V lost 6 bases, J lost 5 bases, and 16 bases lay in between. The CDR3 nucleotides read TGTGCCAGCAGCTCCTTGGGACCCTCTACCGGGGAGCTGTTTTTT. Translating it yields CASSSLGPSTGELFF.

The rearrangement uses TRBV7-2 and TRBJ1-2, with 7 bases fitting TRBD1. Germline V lookup: CDR1 SGHTA, CDR2 FQGNSA. CDR3 length: 14 amino acids. Losses at the gene ends were 1 base for V and 4 bases for J; bases not matched to a gene: 3. The CDR3 here is CASSLGGGGYGYTF. CDR3 coding DNA: TGTGCCAGCAGCTTAGGAGGGGGCGGCTATGGCTACACCTTC.

This clone was counted once. The V call is TRBV9, the J call TRBJ2-1; a weak D match, TRBD2 (5 bases). V lost 1 base and J 7 bases, leaving 12 bases between the germline ends. In germline, CDR1 is SGDLS, CDR2 YYNGEE. This CDR3 comprises 14 residues. CDR3 sequence: CASSVLHRGNEQFF. For the CDR3, the DNA is TGTGCCAGCAGCGTACTGCACAGAGGGAATGAGCAGTTCTTC.

This chain connects TRBV5-1 to TRBJ2-3, with TRBD1 matching over 8 bases. Germline CDR1 is SGHRS and CDR2 is YFSETQ. The CDR3 has 15 residues. V was clipped by 2 bases and J by 0 bases; unmatched bases: 2. Here the CDR3 reads CASSFRGLSTDTQYF. CDR3 coding DNA: TGCGCCAGCAGCTTCAGGGGGCTAAGCACAGATACGCAGTATTTT.

As to this clone: This sample includes further DNA sequences coding for the same CDR3. This rearrangement joins TRBV9 to TRBJ2-3; no clear D. Trimming took 0 bases from V and 6 from J, leaving 5 bases between them. The CDR3 extends over 12 amino acids. Germline V gene sequence: CDR1 SGDLS, CDR2 YYNGEE. CDR3 in amino acids: CASSVGEDTQYF. In DNA, the CDR3 is TGTGCCAGCAGCGTAGGTGAGGATACGCAGTATTTT.

The chain is built from TRBV18 and TRBJ2-3, with no clear D. The CDR3 contains 13 residues. CDR1 and CDR2 (germline): KGHSH, LQKENI. Trimming pared 2 bases from V and 5 bases from J, leaving 8 bases between. DNA for the CDR3: TGTGCCAGCTCACCAAAAGACGGAGATACGCAGTATTTT. It codes for CASSPKDGDTQYF.

The chain uses TRBV4-3 and TRBJ2-4; perhaps D is TRBD1 or TRBD2 (5 bases each). Germline CDR1 and CDR2: LGHNA and YSLEER. The CDR3 extends over 15 amino acids. Trimming took 1 base from V and 2 from J, leaving 9 bases between them. The CDR3 sequence: CASSQGVGPKNIQYF. The CDR3 DNA reads as TGCGCCAGCAGCCAAGGTGTGGGACCCAAAAACATTCAGTACTTC.

The CDR3 region is CASSLPTGIRTEAFF. CDR3 in DNA: TGTGCCAGCAGTTTACCGACAGGGATAAGGACTGAAGCTTTCTTT. This chain joins TRBV28 and TRBJ1-1; 7 positions agree with TRBD1. The germline gives CDR1 MDHEN, CDR2 SYDVKM. This CDR3 has 15 amino acids. V gave up 2 bases and J gave up 5 bases; unmatched junction bases: 8.